Listed below are T cell receptor beta chains from one sample, sequenced in a study of blood T cell repertoires in COVID-19. TCRdb's copy holds only in-frame clones and misses some; the assay was immunoSEQ multiplex PCR. The sample has about 250,000 clones, approximately 81% seen once. The sequenced sample was peripheral blood. The receptor set was obtained from an elderly woman with acute or convalescent COVID-19. Both conserved end residues are part of each CDR3. D genes are given only for firm matches. Clone size appears in some rows only: once, few, many, or a class for an expanded clone.

once	TRBD1	TRBV24-1	TRBJ2-1	CATSDPGQGNNEQFF	TGTGCCACCAGTGATCCGGGACAGGGGAACAATGAGCAGTTCTTC
.	TRBD1	TRBV5-1	TRBJ2-7	CASSWDRANYEQYF	TGCGCCAGCAGCTGGGACAGGGCTAACTACGAGCAGTACTTC
.	TRBD1	TRBV7-9	TRBJ1-2	CASSLSGTGYGYTF	TGTGCCAGCAGCTTATCCGGGACAGGCTATGGCTACACCTTC
.	TRBD1	TRBV5-1	TRBJ2-7	CASRYEDRTYEQYF	TGCGCCAGCAGATACGAGGACAGGACCTACGAGCAGTACTTC
.	.	TRBV6-1	TRBJ1-5	CASSEGGGPRVQPQHF	TGTGCCAGCAGTGAAGGAGGGGGTCCTAGGGTTCAGCCCCAGCATTTT
.	.	TRBV4-1	TRBJ2-7	CASSQDLSSQYEQYF	TGCGCCAGCAGCCAAGATTTAAGTTCCCAGTACGAGCAGTACTTC
.	TRBD1	TRBV6-6	TRBJ1-1	CAIQGLMNTEAFF	TGTGCCATACAGGGGCTCATGAACACTGAAGCTTTCTTT
once	TRBD1	TRBV7-9	TRBJ2-3	CASSTSGTGFTDTQYF	TGTGCCAGCAGCACCTCCGGGACAGGATTCACAGATACGCAGTATTTT
.	TRBD2	TRBV28	TRBJ2-7	CASSPPRGGAGEQYF	TGTGCCAGCAGTCCCCCCCGCGGGGGGGCGGGGGAGCAGTACTTC
.	.	TRBV9	TRBJ1-3	CASSWDGSSGNTIYF	TGTGCCAGCAGCTGGGACGGGAGCTCTGGAAACACCATATATTTT
.	.	TRBV6-5	TRBJ2-1	CASSYGTSGPYNEQFF	TGTGCCAGCAGTTATGGTACCAGCGGGCCTTACAATGAGCAGTTCTTC
.	.	TRBV5-1	TRBJ2-1	CASSLAKGGGYNEQFF	TGCGCCAGCAGCTTGGCCAAGGGAGGGGGCTACAATGAGCAGTTCTTC
.	TRBD1	TRBV6-5	TRBJ1-1	CASSYNRGRGNTEAFF	TGTGCCAGCAGTTACAACAGGGGGCGCGGAAACACTGAAGCTTTCTTT
.	.	TRBV5-8	TRBJ2-3	CASSLVAGMPQYF	TGTGCCAGCAGCTTGGTGGCGGGGATGCCGCAGTATTTT
.	TRBD2	TRBV3-1/TRBV3-2	TRBJ2-7	CASSPGLAGNSYEQYF	TGTGCCAGCAGCCCAGGACTAGCGGGTAACTCCTACGAGCAGTACTTC
.	.	TRBV5-4	TRBJ2-3	CASSFLSEGDTQYF	TGTGCCAGCAGCTTCCTCTCAGAGGGAGATACGCAGTATTTT
.	TRBD2	TRBV28	TRBJ2-7	CASIGDWTSGSREQYF	TGTGCCAGCATTGGAGACTGGACTAGCGGGAGTCGCGAGCAGTACTTC
.	TRBD1	TRBV10-1	TRBJ2-7	CASSETQLTGNSYEQYF	TGCGCCAGCAGTGAGACCCAATTGACAGGGAACTCCTACGAGCAGTACTTC
.	.	TRBV30	TRBJ1-3	CAWTQGFRNTIYF	TGTGCCTGGACGCAGGGTTTCAGAAACACCATATATTTT
many	.	TRBV29-1	TRBJ1-2	CSVETGGRGYGYTF	TGCAGCGTTGAGACTGGGGGCCGGGGCTATGGCTACACCTTC
few	TRBD1	TRBV25-1	TRBJ1-1	CASSERQGGTEAFF	TGTGCCAGCAGTGAAAGACAGGGTGGCACTGAAGCTTTCTTT
.	TRBD2	TRBV7-2	TRBJ2-7	CASSLDTSGGLPYEQYF	TGTGCCAGCAGCTTAGATACTAGCGGGGGCCTCCCCTACGAGCAGTACTTC
few	.	TRBV5-1	TRBJ2-1	CASSFDSSAGTEQFF	TGCGCCAGCAGCTTCGATTCTAGCGCGGGGACTGAGCAGTTCTTC
.	TRBD1	TRBV27	TRBJ2-7	CASSFGTGQHEQYF	TGTGCCAGCAGTTTCGGGACAGGGCAGCACGAGCAGTACTTC
many	.	TRBV6-5	TRBJ1-1	CASSGAGHQNTEAFF	TGTGCCAGCAGCGGAGCGGGACACCAGAACACTGAAGCTTTCTTT
.	.	TRBV3-1/TRBV3-2	TRBJ1-2	CASSQDRFGREGHGYTF	TGTGCCAGCAGCCAAGATCGGTTCGGGAGGGAAGGGCATGGCTACACCTTC
.	TRBD1	TRBV2	TRBJ1-5	CASSRTGGNQPQHF	TGTGCCAGCAGTCGGACAGGGGGCAATCAGCCCCAGCATTTT
few	.	TRBV6-1	TRBJ1-2	CASSERIWELGYTF	TGTGCCAGCAGTGAAAGGATTTGGGAGCTTGGCTACACCTTC
few	TRBD2	TRBV4-1	TRBJ2-5	CASSHVSGGQETQYF	TGCGCCAGCAGCCATGTCAGCGGGGGTCAAGAGACCCAGTACTTC
.	TRBD2	TRBV27	TRBJ2-2	CASLAGGNTGELFF	TGTGCCAGCCTAGCGGGGGGAAACACCGGGGAGCTGTTTTTT
few	TRBD1	TRBV4-1	TRBJ1-3	CASSQDPGGSGNTIYF	TGCGCCAGCAGCCAAGATCCAGGGGGCTCTGGAAACACCATATATTTT
.	TRBD2	TRBV25-1	TRBJ2-1	CASSPREGYNEQFF	TGTGCCAGCAGCCCCCGGGAGGGTTACAATGAGCAGTTCTTC
.	.	TRBV5-1	TRBJ1-3	CASSLSPGSGNTIYF	TGCGCCAGCAGCTTGTCGCCAGGCTCTGGAAACACCATATATTTT
.	TRBD2	TRBV4-1	TRBJ2-7	CASSQVAGVVEQYF	TGCGCCAGCAGCCAAGTTGCGGGAGTTGTCGAGCAGTACTTC
once	.	TRBV3-1/TRBV3-2	TRBJ1-4	CASSHLGPPRVGEKLFF	TGTGCCAGCAGCCACCTCGGGCCCCCCAGGGTCGGTGAAAAACTGTTTTTT
.	TRBD1	TRBV30	TRBJ1-6	CAWSVQGYNSPLHF	TGTGCCTGGAGTGTACAGGGGTATAATTCACCCCTCCACTTT
.	.	TRBV5-6	TRBJ2-4	CASRPGLLAKNIQYF	TGTGCCAGCAGACCCGGGTTACTAGCCAAAAACATTCAGTACTTC
.	.	TRBV12-3/TRBV12-4	TRBJ2-1	CATSGTPNEQFF	TGTGCCACCTCGGGAACCCCCAATGAGCAGTTCTTC
.	.	TRBV7-3	TRBJ2-2	CASSLRGTGELFF	TGTGCCAGCAGCTTAAGAGGGACCGGGGAGCTGTTTTTT
.	.	TRBV6-4	TRBJ1-1	CASSDLPNTEAFF	TGTGCCAGCAGTGACCTACCGAACACTGAAGCTTTCTTT
.	.	TRBV7-6	TRBJ2-2	CASSARNTGELFF	TGTGCCAGCAGCGCTAGAAACACCGGGGAGCTGTTTTTT
.	.	TRBV7-2	TRBJ1-1	CASSLGARGSMNTEAFF	TGTGCCAGCAGCTTAGGGGCAAGGGGGTCTATGAACACTGAAGCTTTCTTT
.	.	TRBV18	TRBJ2-3	CASSPRVGGITDTQYF	TGTGCCAGCTCACCACGTGTCGGCGGTATCACAGATACGCAGTATTTT
.	TRBD1	TRBV3-1/TRBV3-2	TRBJ1-6	CASSLTGGGSPLHF	TGTGCCAGCAGTCTAACAGGGGGCGGTTCACCCCTCCACTTT
once	TRBD1	TRBV10-1	TRBJ2-7	CASSESDRGVREQYF	TGCGCCAGCAGTGAGTCTGACAGGGGGGTCAGGGAGCAGTACTTC
.	TRBD1	TRBV6-6	TRBJ1-1	CASSDPSGGTEAFF	TGTGCCAGCAGTGATCCCTCAGGGGGCACTGAAGCTTTCTTT
.	.	TRBV30	TRBJ1-5	CAWSTLNSNQPQHF	TGTGCCTGGAGTACATTAAATAGCAATCAGCCCCAGCATTTT
.	.	TRBV6-5	TRBJ1-6	CASSLQNVAYNSPLHF	TGTGCCAGCAGTTTGCAAAATGTAGCCTATAATTCACCCCTCCACTTT
.	TRBD1	TRBV7-2	TRBJ1-6	CASSLGGQGADNSPLHF	TGTGCCAGCAGCTTAGGGGGACAGGGGGCGGATAATTCACCCCTCCACTTT
.	TRBD2	TRBV7-8	TRBJ2-1	CASSRPHGKREGGQENSYNEQFF	TGTGCCAGCAGCCGGCCCCACGGAAAGCGGGAGGGGGGTCAGGAGAATTCCTACAATGAGCAGTTCTTC
.	TRBD2	TRBV28	TRBJ2-1	CASRTTSGSRRAYNEQFF	TGTGCCAGCAGGACTACTAGCGGGAGTAGGCGAGCCTACAATGAGCAGTTCTTC
.	.	TRBV3-1/TRBV3-2	TRBJ1-5	CASSQDLVQPQHF	TGTGCCAGCAGCCAAGATTTAGTTCAGCCCCAGCATTTT
.	.	TRBV3-1/TRBV3-2	TRBJ1-1	CASSLVGVEAFF	TGTGCCAGCAGCCTCGTAGGAGTTGAAGCTTTCTTT
.	.	TRBV21-1	TRBJ2-7	CASSPYLARDYEQYF	TGTGCCAGCAGCCCCTACCTGGCGAGGGACTACGAGCAGTACTTC
.	TRBD2	TRBV10-1	TRBJ2-7	CASSELTSGPTEQYF	TGCGCCAGCAGTGAACTGACTAGCGGGCCAACCGAGCAGTACTTC
.	TRBD1	TRBV7-9	TRBJ2-7	CASSGQGIESYEQYF	TGTGCCAGCAGTGGACAGGGTATCGAATCCTACGAGCAGTACTTC
.	TRBD1	TRBV2	TRBJ1-2	CASRNSGTALYGYTF	TGTGCCAGCAGAAATTCCGGGACAGCGCTATATGGCTACACCTTC
.	.	TRBV21-1	TRBJ2-6	CASSKSNRASGANVLTF	TGTGCCAGCAGCAAAAGCAACAGGGCCTCTGGGGCCAACGTCCTGACTTTC
few	TRBD1	TRBV12-3/TRBV12-4	TRBJ2-4	CASSPGQGNIQYF	TGTGCCAGCAGTCCGGGACAGGGAAACATTCAGTACTTC
.	.	TRBV27	TRBJ2-1	CASSYRVGEQFF	TGTGCCAGCAGTTACAGGGTCGGTGAGCAGTTCTTC